This TCR beta chain was recorded in a study of blood T cell repertoires in COVID-19. Germline assignment: CDR1 KGHDR and CDR2 SFDVKD. The CDR3 spans 14 residues. The ends lost 4 bases at V and 5 bases at J; junction bases unmatched: 5. Using immunoSEQ multiplex PCR, the repertoire was profiled, and TCRdb retains in-frame clones only, with some absent. The sample lists about 100,000 clones, about 77% occurring once. The source is a man in his 70s with active or convalescent COVID-19. Sequencing was done on a sample of peripheral blood. The V and J genes are TRBV24-1 and TRBJ2-7, with 9 bases aligning to TRBD1. CDR3 amino acids: CATSEPGQGNEQYF. The CDR3 DNA is TGTGCCACCAGTGAACCCGGACAGGGGAACGAGCAGTACTTC.